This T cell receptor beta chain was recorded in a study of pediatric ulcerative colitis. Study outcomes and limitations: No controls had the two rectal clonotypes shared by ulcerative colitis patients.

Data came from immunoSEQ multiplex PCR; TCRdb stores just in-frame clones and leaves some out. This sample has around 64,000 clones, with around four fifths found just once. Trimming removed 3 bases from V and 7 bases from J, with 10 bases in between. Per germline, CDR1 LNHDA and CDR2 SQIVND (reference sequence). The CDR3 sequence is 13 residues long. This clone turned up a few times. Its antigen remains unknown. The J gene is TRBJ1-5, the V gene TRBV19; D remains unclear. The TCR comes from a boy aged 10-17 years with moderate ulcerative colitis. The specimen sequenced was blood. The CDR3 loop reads CASSMVPGQPQHF. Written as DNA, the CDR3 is TGTGCCAGTAGTATGGTTCCGGGACAGCCCCAGCATTTT.